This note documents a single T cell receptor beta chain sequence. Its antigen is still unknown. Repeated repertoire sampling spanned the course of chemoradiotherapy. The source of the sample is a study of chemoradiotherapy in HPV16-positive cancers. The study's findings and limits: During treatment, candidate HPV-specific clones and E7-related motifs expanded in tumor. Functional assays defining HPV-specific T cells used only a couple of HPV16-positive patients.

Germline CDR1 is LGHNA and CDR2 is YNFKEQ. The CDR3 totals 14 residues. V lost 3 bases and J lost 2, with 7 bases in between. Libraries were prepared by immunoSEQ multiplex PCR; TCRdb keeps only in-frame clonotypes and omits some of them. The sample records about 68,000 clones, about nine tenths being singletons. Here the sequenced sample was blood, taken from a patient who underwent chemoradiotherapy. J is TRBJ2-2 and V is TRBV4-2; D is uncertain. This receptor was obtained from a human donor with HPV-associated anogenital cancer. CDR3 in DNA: TGTGCCAGCAGCCACACAAGAAACACCGGGGAGCTGTTTTTT. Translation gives CASSHTRNTGELFF.